Below, 15 T cell receptor beta chains from the same sample are listed, as sequenced in a study of T cells in Graves' hyperthyroidism and ophthalmopathy. From RNA transcripts, TCR beta CDR3 regions were amplified. The HTBI set primed first-round TCR CDR3 RT-PCR. TCRdb re-analysed the multiplex PCR reads in MiXCR, keeping a single row per CDR3 protein. The data contain 300,000 to 500,000 distinct CDR3 sequences, 11% to 15% of them singletons. Sequenced: blood. Receptors were obtained from a man in his fifties or sixties with Graves' ophthalmopathy.

The sample holds a few counts of this clonotype. This chain uses TRBV19 with TRBJ1-1; 7 nucleotides align to TRBD1. CDR1 and CDR2 (germline): LNHDA, SQIVND (reference sequence). Trimming removed 6 bases from V and 0 bases from J; junction bases left unmatched: 13. CDR3 length equals 17 residues. DNA of the CDR3: TGTGCCAGTAGAAGTTGGTCAGGGGGGCTTATGAACACTGAAGCTTTCTTT. Amino acid sequence: CASRSWSGGLMNTEAFF.

This chain links TRBV5-1 with TRBJ2-5; TRBD2 matches at 9 bases. The CDR3 has 17 residues. Germline loops: CDR1 SGHRS, CDR2 YFSETQ. The V segment lost 1 base and the J segment 7 bases; nucleotides outside the gene matches: 14. CDR3: CASSLLSGRDVVWTQYF. DNA of the CDR3: TGCGCCAGCAGCTTGCTTAGCGGGAGAGACGTAGTGTGGACCCAGTACTTC. The entire variable domain, with the rest obtained from reference TRBV5-1 and TRBJ2-5, is as follows: KAGVTQTPRYLIKTRGQQVTLSCSPISGHRSVSWYQQTPGQGLQFLFEYFSETQRNKGNFPGRFSGRQFSNSRSEMNVSTLELGDSALYLCASSLLSGRDVVWTQYFGPGTRLLVL.

The genes are TRBV6-1 and TRBJ2-7; D possibly corresponds to TRBD2 (5 bases). Between the trimmed V and J ends, which lost 7 bases and 2 bases, there was a span of 15 bases. The germline CDR1 and CDR2 sequences are MNHNS and SASEGT. The CDR3 has 14 residues. The CDR3 protein is CASKLIAHTYEQYF. The CDR3 DNA reads as TGTGCCAGCAAACTTATAGCGCACACCTACGAGCAGTACTTC.

This chain connects TRBV5-1 to TRBJ1-1; TRBD1 is a possible D gene (5 bases). This CDR3 is built from 15 residues. Germline V lookup: CDR1 SGHRS, CDR2 YFSETQ. The germline V and J ends were trimmed by 4 bases and 1 base, with 14 bases remaining between them. The CDR3: CASSPRGPSNTEAFF. Here the CDR3 DNA reads TGCGCCAGCAGCCCCCGGGGACCTTCGAACACTGAAGCTTTCTTT.

Many counts were recorded for this clonotype. The genes are TRBV11-3 and TRBJ2-3; D possibly corresponds to TRBD1 (6 bases). Per the germline V gene, CDR1 is SGHNT and CDR2 is YENEEA. Trimming took 5 bases from V and 4 from J, leaving 19 bases between them. The CDR3 is made up of 16 amino acids. DNA of the CDR3: TGTGCCAGCAGCACCTGGACAGTAAACTATTCAGATACGCAGTATTTT. It translates to CASSTWTVNYSDTQYF.

This clonotype was detected many times. The V and J genes are TRBV30 and TRBJ1-4; D may be TRBD1 (6 bases). The CDR3 is made up of 14 amino acids. V lost 1 base to trimming and J lost 8 bases, with 14 bases between them. CDR1 is GTSNPN and CDR2 is SVGIG in the germline V gene (reference sequence). The CDR3 region is CAWSETGIGEKLFF. The CDR3 region has the DNA TGTGCCTGGAGTGAAACAGGGATAGGGGAAAAACTGTTTTTT.

This clonotype was counted ten times or more. The genes are TRBV28 and TRBJ2-5; D uncertain. The CDR3 contains 13 residues. The V and J ends lost 3 bases and 2 bases respectively, with 7 bases between them. Germline loops: CDR1 MDHEN, CDR2 SYDVKM. The CDR3 reads CASSFWGQETQYF. As DNA, the CDR3 is TGTGCCAGCAGTTTTTGGGGACAAGAGACCCAGTACTTC.

This clonotype has a handful of counts. V gene TRBV9 combines with J gene TRBJ2-1; D is possibly TRBD1 or TRBD2 (5 bases each). Germline V gives CDR1 SGDLS, CDR2 YYNGEE. V lost 4 bases, J lost 7 bases, and 12 bases lay in between. This CDR3 region has 13 residues. The chain's CDR3 is CASSTRGGNEQFF. The CDR3 DNA sequence: TGTGCCAGCAGCACCCGTGGGGGTAATGAGCAGTTCTTC.

The rearrangement uses TRBV29-1 and TRBJ2-1; maybe TRBD2 (6 bases). Deletions cut 4 bases from V and 6 bases from J, with 22 bases between. Germline CDR1 SQVTM, CDR2 ANQGSEA. The CDR3 is 16 residues long. CDR3 loop: CSVVPPETGLLNEQFF. In nucleotides, the CDR3 is TGCAGCGTTGTCCCTCCCGAAACGGGACTGCTCAATGAGCAGTTCTTC.

A few counts support this clonotype. The J gene is TRBJ2-1, the V gene TRBV20-1, with TRBD1 matching over 9 bases. Germline V gene data show CDR1 as DFQATT and CDR2 as SNEGSKA (reference sequence). J was trimmed by 0 bases and V by 2 bases; bases with no gene match: 8. The CDR3 has 17 amino acids. Here the CDR3 DNA reads TGCAGTGCTAGAAACCTCCGGGACAGGGACTCCTACAATGAGCAGTTCTTC. Protein sequence: CSARNLRDRDSYNEQFF.

CDR3 protein: CASSERGGSLSRNTIYF. The CDR3, as DNA: TGTGCCAGCAGTGAAAGAGGAGGCAGTTTATCCCGGAACACCATATATTTT. The rearrangement joins TRBV2 to TRBJ1-3, with unresolved D. V lost 2 bases, J lost 7 bases, and 21 bases lay in between. The CDR3 contains 17 residues. Germline V gene data show CDR1 as SNHLY and CDR2 as FYNNEI. The full variable domain, rest sourced from reference TRBV2 and TRBJ1-3, is EPEVTQTPSHQVTQMGQEVILRCVPISNHLYFYWYRQILGQKVEFLVSFYNNEISEKSEIFDDQFSVERPDGSNFTLKIRSTKLEDSAMYFCASSERGGSLSRNTIYFGEGSWLTVV.

This clonotype was seen at least ten times. The V gene is TRBV24-1, the J gene TRBJ2-1, with TRBD2 matching 8 bases. J lost 6 bases, V lost 2 bases, and 2 bases had no gene match. CDR1 and CDR2 (germline): KGHDR, SFDVKD. The CDR3 is 14 amino acids. The CDR3 DNA reads as TGTGCCACCAGTGATTCAGGGACTAGCAATGAGCAGTTCTTC. It encodes CATSDSGTSNEQFF.

This clonotype has ten or more counts. The chain carries TRBV10-3 and TRBJ1-1, with D perhaps matching TRBD1 (5 bases). CDR1 and CDR2 from the germline V gene are ENHRY and SYGVKD. There are 14 residues in the CDR3. V was pared by 0 bases and J by 4 bases, with 9 bases between. The CDR3 region is CAISESIGATEAFF. The CDR3 nucleotides are TGTGCCATCAGTGAGTCGATCGGGGCCACTGAAGCTTTCTTT.

This chain connects TRBV20-1 to TRBJ2-5, with unresolved D. V shed 0 bases and J shed 3 bases, with 14 bases lying between them. From germline, CDR1 is DFQATT and CDR2 SNEGSKA (reference sequence). The CDR3 is 15 amino acids. Written as DNA, the CDR3 is TGCAGTGCTAGAGATCGCAGAAGGTCCGAAGAGACCCAGTACTTC. Protein product: CSARDRRRSEETQYF.

In its sample, this clonotype was seen a few times. The rearrangement uses TRBV19 and TRBJ1-2, with D perhaps matching TRBD1 (5 bases). The germline V gene encodes CDR1 LNHDA and CDR2 SQIVND (reference sequence). V lost 7 bases and J 2 bases, leaving 20 bases between the germline ends. CDR3 length equals 16 residues. DNA for the CDR3: TGTGCCAGTACCTACCCCACAAAGGGACTCAACTATGGCTACACCTTC. Protein: CASTYPTKGLNYGYTF.